This is a list of T cell receptor beta chains from one sample in a study of blood T cell repertoires in COVID-19. Assay: immunoSEQ multiplex PCR; the TCRdb copy retains only in-frame clones and omits some. The data contain fewer than 200,000 clones, around 83% of them seen just once; the ten biggest clones take up 15% to 20%. Sequencing was carried out using peripheral blood. All receptors derive from a woman between 65 and 79 years old who had recovered from COVID-19. CDR3s include the opening cysteine and the closing phenylalanine or tryptophan. D genes are given only for firm matches. Size is omitted from some rows. Given values are once, few, many or a class for expanded clones.

-	-	TRBV29-1	TRBJ2-1	TGCACCCGGGGTAGCTCCTACAATGAGCAGTTCTTC	CTRGSSYNEQFF
-	-	TRBV2	TRBJ2-7	TGTGCCAGCACCGACCGGGACATAACCTACGAGCAGTACTTC	CASTDRDITYEQYF
TRBD1	-	TRBV7-3	TRBJ1-1	TGTGCCAGCAGCTTAGGGACAGGGGGCGTCGGCACTGAAGCTTTCTTT	CASSLGTGGVGTEAFF
TRBD1	-	TRBV2	TRBJ1-4	TGTGCCAGCAGTGCGGACAGGGGGTGGACTAATGAAAAACTGTTTTTT	CASSADRGWTNEKLFF
TRBD1	-	TRBV18	TRBJ1-1	TGTGCCGGGGGGACAGTGAACACTGAAGCTTTCTTT	CAGGTVNTEAFF
TRBD2	-	TRBV11-3	TRBJ2-2	TGTGCCAGCAGCCCGGGGGGGGCTGGCACCGGGGAGCTGTTTTTT	CASSPGGAGTGELFF
TRBD2	few	TRBV19	TRBJ2-1	TGTGCCAGTAGTATAAGGCCTAGCGGAAATGAGCAGTTCTTC	CASSIRPSGNEQFF
TRBD2	-	TRBV29-1	TRBJ2-7	TGCAGCGTTGAGACCCCTGAGCGGGGGGGGGCCTACGAGCAGTACTTC	CSVETPERGGAYEQYF
TRBD2	-	TRBV24-1	TRBJ2-2	TGTGCCACCAGTGACGGCGGGAGAGGCACCGGGGAGCTGTTTTTT	CATSDGGRGTGELFF
-	-	TRBV5-5	TRBJ2-3	TGTGCCAGCACCAGGGAGGGGGCAGATACGCAGTATTTT	CASTREGADTQYF
-	-	TRBV30	TRBJ1-2	TGTGCCTGGGATGGGGGGGATGGCTACACCTTC	CAWDGGDGYTF
TRBD2	-	TRBV7-3	TRBJ2-2	TGTGCCAGCAGCTTACGAGGCCTAGCGGGAGGGCCCGGTACCGGGGAGCTGTTTTTT	CASSLRGLAGGPGTGELFF
-	-	TRBV12-3/TRBV12-4	TRBJ1-5	TGTGCCAGCAGCCGGGATCCAAATCAGCCCCAGCATTTT	CASSRDPNQPQHF
TRBD1	-	TRBV5-1	TRBJ2-2	TGCGCCAGCAGCCAACAGGGGGCCGGGGAGCTGTTTTTT	CASSQQGAGELFF
TRBD2	-	TRBV18	TRBJ2-5	TGTGCCAGCTCACCGCGACGCGGGAGCCAAGAGACCCAGTACTTC	CASSPRRGSQETQYF
TRBD2	-	TRBV7-3	TRBJ2-1	TGTGCCAGCAGCTTAGGCGGGGGAATGAATGAGCAGTTCTTC	CASSLGGGMNEQFF
TRBD2	-	TRBV3-1/TRBV3-2	TRBJ2-1	TGTGCCAGCAGCCCCGGCGATCGGGGGGGTGAGCAGTTCTTC	CASSPGDRGGEQFF
-	-	TRBV28	TRBJ1-2	TGTGCCACCAGCTCAGGGTGGGGCTACACCTTC	CATSSGWGYTF